A selection of T cell receptor beta chains follows, all from one sample in a study of blood T cell repertoires in COVID-19. Sequenced by immunoSEQ multiplex PCR; TCRdb stores in-frame clones only, minus some. The sample includes 200,000 or so clones, roughly 80% of them seen just once. The specimen was PBMCs or T cells enriched from blood (not recorded which). The receptors shown here come from a woman aged 45-60 years who had been exposed to COVID-19. Both conserved end residues are part of each CDR3. D genes are given only for firm matches. Expanded clones are given a class, and other clones once, few, many or no size at all.

d_call j_call clone_size v_call cdr3_length cdr3_nt cdr3_aa
- TRBJ2-1 - TRBV6-2/TRBV6-3 12 TGTGCCAGCAGTTTGGGGGGAACTGAGCAGTTCTTC CASSLGGTEQFF
- TRBJ1-6 - TRBV19 16 TGTGCCAGTAGTATGACGGCGGGAGGGAATAATTCACCCCTCCACTTT CASSMTAGGNNSPLHF
- TRBJ1-2 once TRBV27 14 TGTGCCAGCAGCCCGGGAGGCTGGGGCTATGGCTACACCTTC CASSPGGWGYGYTF
TRBD1 TRBJ1-3 - TRBV6-6 15 TGTGCCAGCAGCCCTATTACAGGGGCTGGAAACACCATATATTTT CASSPITGAGNTIYF
- TRBJ2-3 few TRBV28 16 TGTGCCAGCAGTTCAGCTAAGCGGTTCCAAAAAAATACGCAGTATTTT CASSSAKRFQKNTQYF
TRBD2 TRBJ2-5 - TRBV2 23 TGTGCCAGCAAAGGGGGCTCCCAACTTCAAGGGGAACTAGCGGGGGCCCCCCAGGGGACCCAGTACTTC CASKGGSQLQGELAGAPQGTQYF
- TRBJ1-6 - TRBV9 14 TGTGCCAGCAGCGTAGGGGGGGAGAATTCACCCCTCCACTTT CASSVGGENSPLHF
- TRBJ2-5 once TRBV30 14 TGTGCCTGGAGTGTAGGGGCTATCCAAGAGACCCAGTACTTC CAWSVGAIQETQYF
- TRBJ1-3 - TRBV6-4 15 TGTGCCAGCAGTGACGGGGGGGCAGCTGGAAACACCATATATTTT CASSDGGAAGNTIYF
- TRBJ2-1 - TRBV10-3 14 TGTGCCATCAGTGAGTCGTCCCCGACGGGTGAGCAGTTCTTC CAISESSPTGEQFF
- TRBJ1-4 few TRBV3-1/TRBV3-2 12 TGTGCCAGCAGCCAAGATCTTAGAAAACTGTTTTTT CASSQDLRKLFF
- TRBJ2-4 - TRBV12-3/TRBV12-4 13 TGTGCCAGCAGTTTACTAGCCAAAAACATTCAGTACTTC CASSLLAKNIQYF
- TRBJ2-2 few TRBV27 14 TGTGCCAGCAGTTTGAGAGATAACACCGGGGAGCTGTTTTTT CASSLRDNTGELFF
TRBD2 TRBJ2-2 - TRBV7-3 16 TGTGCCAGCAGCCTGACTAGCGGGGGGGCTGCCGGGGAGCTGTTTTTT CASSLTSGGAAGELFF
- TRBJ2-5 few TRBV27 16 TGTGCCACCAAAGCCCCCCACACAGGTGGTGTAGAGACCCAGTACTTC CATKAPHTGGVETQYF
- TRBJ1-1 - TRBV12-3/TRBV12-4 12 TGTGCCAGCAGTTTAGGCGGTCTTCAAGCTTTCTTT CASSLGGLQAFF
- TRBJ2-7 few TRBV12-3/TRBV12-4 13 TGTGCCAGCAGGCTCAGGGGAGAGAACGAGCAGTACTTC CASRLRGENEQYF
- TRBJ2-5 - TRBV7-2 13 TGTGCCAGCAGCTTAGCGCTATTAGAGACCCAGTACTTC CASSLALLETQYF
TRBD1 TRBJ1-3 once TRBV2 15 TGTGCCAGCAGTGGAGGGGACAGGGGAGAAAACACCATATATTTT CASSGGDRGENTIYF
TRBD2 TRBJ2-3 - TRBV2 20 TGTGCCAGCAGTGACCTGACTAGCGGGGGTTTTATTCGGTCGACAGATACGCAGTATTTT CASSDLTSGGFIRSTDTQYF
- TRBJ1-2 - TRBV7-2 14 TGTGCCAGTTTTCCCAAGGCAGGAGGCTATGGCTACACCTTC CASFPKAGGYGYTF
TRBD1 TRBJ1-6 - TRBV2 14 TGTGCCAGCAGTTTCAGGGGGGCTAATTCACCCCTCCACTTT CASSFRGANSPLHF
TRBD2 TRBJ2-2 - TRBV6-5 16 TGTGCCAGCAGTTACCTAGCGGGGGCGAACACCGGGGAGCTGTTTTTT CASSYLAGANTGELFF
- TRBJ2-3 - TRBV3-1/TRBV3-2 15 TGTGCCAGCAGCCCCTTCCCGGCGGGGAGGGATACGCAGTATTTT CASSPFPAGRDTQYF
- TRBJ1-2 - TRBV5-4 12 TGTGCCAGCAGCCCATACAGGCAGGCCAGGACCTTC CASSPYRQARTF
TRBD1 TRBJ2-3 - TRBV5-4 15 TGTGCCAGCAGCCTGGACAGGTCTAGCACAGATACGCAGTATTTT CASSLDRSSTDTQYF
- TRBJ1-5 many TRBV15 15 TGTGCCACCAGCATGTCACCCAGGGCCAATCAGCCCCAGCATTTT CATSMSPRANQPQHF
TRBD1 TRBJ1-6 - TRBV5-1 14 TGCGCCAGCAGCTTGGAGGGGACAGGGAGGTCCCTCCACTTT CASSLEGTGRSLHF
- TRBJ1-3 - TRBV19 16 TGTGCCAGTAGTCGGATGGGACTTAGCTCTGGAAACACCATATATTTT CASSRMGLSSGNTIYF
- TRBJ1-2 few TRBV4-3 14 TGCGCCAGCAGCCAAGTGAGGTGGGAGCGGGGCTACACCTTC CASSQVRWERGYTF
TRBD1 TRBJ2-2 - TRBV28 16 TGTGCCTCCGAGTCAGGGGGACAGTCGAACACCGGGGAGCTGTTTTTT CASESGGQSNTGELFF
- TRBJ2-7 - TRBV7-9 16 TGTGCCAGCAGTCCCATCTTACAGGTAGTCTCCTACGAGCAGTACTTC CASSPILQVVSYEQYF
- TRBJ1-2 - TRBV7-9 17 TGTGCCAGCAGCAGACCACGGGACGGGACTCATTTTCGTGGCTACACCTTC CASSRPRDGTHFRGYTF
- TRBJ1-2 few TRBV7-2 14 TGTGCCAGCAGCCCAACGAGCGGAGCCTATGGCTACACCTTC CASSPTSGAYGYTF
- TRBJ1-5 once TRBV6-5 14 TGTGCCAGCAGCCCCCGCGGGGGAGGACAGCCCCAGCATTTT CASSPRGGGQPQHF
- TRBJ1-1 - TRBV10-3 13 TGTGCCATCAGTGATAACGAGAGGTCCGGGGCTTTCTTT CAISDNERSGAFF
TRBD1 TRBJ2-1 - TRBV4-1 14 TGCGCCAGCAGCCAAGCCACAGGGGCCGGTGAGCAGTTCTTC CASSQATGAGEQFF
TRBD2 TRBJ2-3 - TRBV9 17 TGTGCCAGCAGCAGGGGGACTAGCGGGGTCTACACAGATACGCAGTATTTT CASSRGTSGVYTDTQYF
- TRBJ2-7 - TRBV18 15 TGTGCCAGCTCCCGGGACAATGGACGGTCCTACGAGCAGTACTTC CASSRDNGRSYEQYF
- TRBJ1-4 - TRBV21-1 16 TGTGCCAGCAGCAAAGGCGAGGTGGGGAGCTGGGAAAAACTGTTTTTT CASSKGEVGSWEKLFF
- TRBJ1-5 - TRBV30 13 TGTGCCTGGAGTCCTCCAGGGGTTCAGCCCCAGCATTTT CAWSPPGVQPQHF
TRBD2 TRBJ2-1 - TRBV4-3 17 TGCGCCAGCAGCCAAGATTGGGGCCTAGCGGGGTACAATGAGCAGTTCTTC CASSQDWGLAGYNEQFF
- TRBJ1-1 once TRBV29-1 13 TGCAGCGTTCCGGGACATGGGAACACTGAAGCTTTCTTT CSVPGHGNTEAFF
- TRBJ2-5 - TRBV14 15 TGTGCCAGCAGCCAGATCCTGACAGCTCAAGAGACCCAGTACTTC CASSQILTAQETQYF
- TRBJ1-5 - TRBV6-5 14 TGTGCCAGCAGTCCGAGCGGTCGGGATCAGCCCCAGCATTTT CASSPSGRDQPQHF
- TRBJ2-5 - TRBV13 13 TGTGCCAGCAGCCCCGGGTCCCAAGAGACCCAGTACTTC CASSPGSQETQYF
TRBD2 TRBJ2-2 - TRBV11-3 16 TGTGCCAGCAGCTTAGGACTAGCGGGGGCCACCGGGGAGCTGTTTTTT CASSLGLAGATGELFF
- TRBJ1-4 - TRBV15 14 TGTGCCACCGGGGCTTGGGGTTCTAATGAAAAACTGTTTTTT CATGAWGSNEKLFF
- TRBJ1-5 few TRBV21-1 11 TGTGCCAGCAACAGGGTACAGCCCCAGCATTTT CASNRVQPQHF
- TRBJ2-6 - TRBV5-1 17 TGCGCCAGCAGTCACCGGACAGCCAACTCTGGGGCCAACGTCCTGACTTTC CASSHRTANSGANVLTF
TRBD2 TRBJ2-7 - TRBV27 13 TGTGCCAGCAGGTCCGGACTAGCGGGGGTTTCGTACTTC CASRSGLAGVSYF
TRBD2 TRBJ2-1 - TRBV18 15 TGTGCCAGCTCACCCCTAGCGGGAGACTCCAATGAGCAGTTCTTC CASSPLAGDSNEQFF
- TRBJ2-3 - TRBV20-1 14 TGCAGTGCTAGTCCGGGGGGCAAGGCAGATACGCAGTATTTT CSASPGGKADTQYF
- TRBJ2-3 - TRBV28 16 TGTGCCAGCAGTTTTCAACCGGGGATGGGAACAGATACGCAGTATTTT CASSFQPGMGTDTQYF
- TRBJ1-2 - TRBV19 16 TGTGCCAGTAGTACCCTCAGAGTGGGGGCGTTTGATGGCTACACCTTC CASSTLRVGAFDGYTF
- TRBJ2-7 once TRBV2 14 - CASSTSQGSYEQYF
TRBD1 TRBJ2-2 - TRBV5-1 15 TGCGCCAGCAGGGGACAGACTATGAACACCGGGGAGCTGTTTTTT CASRGQTMNTGELFF
- TRBJ1-3 once TRBV30 14 TGTGCCTGGAGCTTGGACAGTTCGATTTCCACCATATATTTT CAWSLDSSISTIYF
TRBD2 TRBJ2-5 once TRBV7-9 15 TGTGCCAGCAGTCCCGGCGGGGGAGGACGAGAGACCCAGTACTTC CASSPGGGGRETQYF
TRBD2 TRBJ2-2 - TRBV11-1 15 TGTGCCAGCAGCAGAAGAGTGGGGGGGAACCCTCGGCTGTTTTTT CASSRRVGGNPRLFF